This is a list of T cell receptor beta chains from one sample in a study of T cell responses to AZD1222 COVID-19 vaccine. Repertoires were generated with immunoSEQ multiplex PCR, while TCRdb's copy carries only in-frame clones and drops some. Among 150,000 to 200,000 clones, about 91% were seen once, and the ten largest hold approximately 1.2%. The material sequenced was peripheral blood, taken 28 days after the second AZD1222 dose. Receptors originate from an adult who received the AZD1222 COVID-19 vaccine. CDR3s include the opening cysteine and the closing phenylalanine or tryptophan. D genes are given only for firm matches. Clone size, where shown, is once, few, many, or a class for clones that have expanded.

d_gene	v_gene	j_gene	abundance	CDR3nt	CDR3aa
-	TRBV27	TRBJ2-5	-	TGTGCCAGCAGTTTGATAGGGTCTATGCTTCAAGAGACCCAGTACTTC	CASSLIGSMLQETQYF
-	TRBV4-1	TRBJ1-2	-	TGCGCCAGCAGCCAAGATACGCTAGGCTATGGCTACACCTTC	CASSQDTLGYGYTF
-	TRBV7-9	TRBJ1-4	-	TGTGCCAGCAGCTTAGCAGGACAGAATGAAAAACTGTTTTTT	CASSLAGQNEKLFF
-	TRBV20-1	TRBJ2-1	once	TGCAGTGCTCGCGGAAACAATGAGCAGTTCTTC	CSARGNNEQFF
-	TRBV10-3	TRBJ1-2	-	TGTGCCATCGCCGCGACACTTAACTATGGCTACACCTTC	CAIAATLNYGYTF
TRBD1	TRBV7-2	TRBJ2-5	-	TGTGCCAGCAGCAGGACAGGACAAGAGACCCAGTACTTC	CASSRTGQETQYF
TRBD1	TRBV28	TRBJ1-3	-	TGTGCCAGCAGTCCTCGGGACAGGCGAGGAAACACCATATATTTT	CASSPRDRRGNTIYF
TRBD2	TRBV7-3	TRBJ2-3	few	TGTGCCAGCAGTCGGACTAGCGGGTCCCAAGGCACGCAGTATTTT	CASSRTSGSQGTQYF
-	TRBV19	TRBJ2-1	-	TGTGCCAGTAGCCGTCGCTCGACTCTCTCCTACAATGAGCAGTTCTTC	CASSRRSTLSYNEQFF
-	TRBV9	TRBJ1-1	-	TGTGCCAGCAGCGTAGGGTCAGGGACTGAAGCTTTCTTT	CASSVGSGTEAFF
-	TRBV2	TRBJ1-1	-	TGTGCCAGCAGGGGTTATTATCAGGGGTCTGAAGCTTTCTTT	CASRGYYQGSEAFF
-	TRBV4-2	TRBJ1-6	once	TGTGCCACGTCCGAGGGCTCCTATAATTCACCCCTCCACTTT	CATSEGSYNSPLHF
TRBD1	TRBV30	TRBJ1-5	-	TGTGCCTGGAGTGTACAGGGGCTGCCCCAGCATTTT	CAWSVQGLPQHF
TRBD1	TRBV7-6	TRBJ1-5	once	TGTGCCAGCAGCTCACACCCGGGACAGGGAAGCAATCAGCCCCAGCATTTT	CASSSHPGQGSNQPQHF
-	TRBV2	TRBJ2-2	-	TGTGCCAGCAGTGAAGGTAACGCGAACACCGGGGAGCTGTTTTTT	CASSEGNANTGELFF
-	TRBV5-1	TRBJ2-2	-	TGCGCCAGCAGCTTAGGACTGCCAAACACCGGGGAGCTGTTTTTT	CASSLGLPNTGELFF
-	TRBV27	TRBJ1-1	few	TGTGCCAGCAGTTTACGGATAAACACTGAAGCTTTCTTT	CASSLRINTEAFF
TRBD2	TRBV27	TRBJ2-7	few	TGTGCCAGCAGTTTCGGGACTAGCGGGGGGGCCGGGTACGAGCAGTACTTC	CASSFGTSGGAGYEQYF
TRBD2	TRBV3-1/TRBV3-2	TRBJ2-7	-	TGTGCGACCATCCCGGGACTACCATACTGCGAGCAGTACTTC	CATIPGLPYCEQYF